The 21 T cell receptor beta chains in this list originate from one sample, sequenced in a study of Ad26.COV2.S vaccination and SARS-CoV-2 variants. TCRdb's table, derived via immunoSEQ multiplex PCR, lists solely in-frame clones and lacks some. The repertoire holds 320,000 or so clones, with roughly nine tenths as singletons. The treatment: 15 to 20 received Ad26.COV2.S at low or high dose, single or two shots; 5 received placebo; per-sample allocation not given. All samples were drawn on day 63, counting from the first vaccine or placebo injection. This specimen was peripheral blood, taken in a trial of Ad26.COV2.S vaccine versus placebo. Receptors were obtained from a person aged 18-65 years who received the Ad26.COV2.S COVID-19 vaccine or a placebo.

As DNA, the CDR3 is TGTGCCAGCTCCCTTCAAGGTGGCGGCACAGATACGCAGTATTTT. It codes for CASSLQGGGTDTQYF. This chain joins TRBV18 and TRBJ2-3; D is uncertain. Trimming pared 6 bases from V and 1 base from J, leaving 14 bases between. The germline V gene encodes CDR1 KGHSH and CDR2 LQKENI. The CDR3 sequence is 15 residues long.

The CDR3 nucleotides are TGTGCCAGCAGTTTGTTGGGGCAAGAGACCCAGTACTTC. This codes for CASSLLGQETQYF. V usage is TRBV27 and J usage is TRBJ2-5, with unresolved D. From germline, CDR1 is MNHEY and CDR2 SMNVEV (reference sequence). V lost 3 bases and J 2 bases, leaving 7 bases between the germline ends. The CDR3 runs 13 residues.

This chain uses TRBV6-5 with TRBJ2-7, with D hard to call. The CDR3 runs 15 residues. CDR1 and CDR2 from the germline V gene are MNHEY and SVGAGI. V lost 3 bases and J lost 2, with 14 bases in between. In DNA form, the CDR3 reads TGTGCCAGCAGTTATAACCCGGGCCAAACCTACGAGCAGTACGTC. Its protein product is CASSYNPGQTYEQYV.

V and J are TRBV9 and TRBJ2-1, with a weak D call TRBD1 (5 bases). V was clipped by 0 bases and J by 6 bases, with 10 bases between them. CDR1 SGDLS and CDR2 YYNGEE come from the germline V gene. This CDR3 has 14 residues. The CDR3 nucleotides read TGTGCCAGCAGCGTAGTAAGACAGACCAATGAGCAGTTCTTC. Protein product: CASSVVRQTNEQFF.

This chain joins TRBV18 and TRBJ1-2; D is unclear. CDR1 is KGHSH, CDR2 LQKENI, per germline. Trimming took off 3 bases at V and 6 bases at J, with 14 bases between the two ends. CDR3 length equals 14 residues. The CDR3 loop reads CASSPQDSKDGYTF. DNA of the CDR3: TGTGCCAGCTCACCCCAAGACTCTAAGGATGGCTACACCTTC.

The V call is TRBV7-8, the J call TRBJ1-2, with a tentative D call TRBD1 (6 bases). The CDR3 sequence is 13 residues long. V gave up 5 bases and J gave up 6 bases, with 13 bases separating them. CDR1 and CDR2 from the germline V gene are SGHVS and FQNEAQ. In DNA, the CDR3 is TGTGCCAGCAGCCAACAGGGAGTGAATGGCTACACCTTC. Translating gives CASSQQGVNGYTF.

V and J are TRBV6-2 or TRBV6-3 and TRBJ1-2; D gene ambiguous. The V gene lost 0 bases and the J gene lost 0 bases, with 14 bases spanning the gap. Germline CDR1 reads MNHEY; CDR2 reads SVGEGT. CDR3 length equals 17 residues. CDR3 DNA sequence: TGTGCCAGCAGTTACTCGGGAACAGACCCTCCTAACTATGGCTACACCTTC. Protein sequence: CASSYSGTDPPNYGYTF.

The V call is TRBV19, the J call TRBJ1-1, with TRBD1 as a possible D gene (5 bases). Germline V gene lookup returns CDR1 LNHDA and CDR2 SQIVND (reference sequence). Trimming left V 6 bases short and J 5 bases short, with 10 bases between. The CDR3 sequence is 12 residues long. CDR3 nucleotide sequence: TGTGCCAGTAGCACCCGGGGGACTGAAGCTTTCTTT. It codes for CASSTRGTEAFF. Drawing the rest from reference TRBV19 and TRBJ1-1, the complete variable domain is DGGITQSPKYLFRKEGQNVTLSCEQNLNHDAMYWYRQDPGQGLRLIYYSQIVNDFQKGDIAEGYSVSREKKESFPLTVTSAQKNPTAFYLCASSTRGTEAFFGQGTRLTVV.

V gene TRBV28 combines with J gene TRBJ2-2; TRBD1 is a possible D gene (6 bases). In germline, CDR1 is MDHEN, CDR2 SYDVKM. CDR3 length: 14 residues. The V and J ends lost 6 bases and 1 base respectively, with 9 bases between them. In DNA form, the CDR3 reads TGTGCCAGCAGGGCAGGGGAGAACACCGGGGAGCTGTTTTTT. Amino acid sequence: CASRAGENTGELFF.

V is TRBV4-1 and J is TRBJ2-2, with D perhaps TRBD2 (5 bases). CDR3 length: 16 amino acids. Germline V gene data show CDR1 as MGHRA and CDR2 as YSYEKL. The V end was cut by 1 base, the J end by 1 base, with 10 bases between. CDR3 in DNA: TGCGCCAGCAGCCAAGCTGGACGGGGGAACACCGGGGAGCTGTTTTTT. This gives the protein CASSQAGRGNTGELFF.

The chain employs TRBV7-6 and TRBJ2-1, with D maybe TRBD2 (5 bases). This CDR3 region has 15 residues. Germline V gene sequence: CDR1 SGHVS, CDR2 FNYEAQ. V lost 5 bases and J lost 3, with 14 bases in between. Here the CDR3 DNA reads TGTGCCAGCAGCACTTTGACTATCGGCTACAATGAGCAGTTCTTC. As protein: CASSTLTIGYNEQFF.

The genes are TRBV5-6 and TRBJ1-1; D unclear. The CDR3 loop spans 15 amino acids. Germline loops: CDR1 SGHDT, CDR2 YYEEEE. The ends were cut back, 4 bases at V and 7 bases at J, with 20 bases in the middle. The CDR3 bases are TGTGCCAGCAGCCACCCTAGTATATTGACTGGTGAAGCTTTCTTT. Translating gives CASSHPSILTGEAFF.

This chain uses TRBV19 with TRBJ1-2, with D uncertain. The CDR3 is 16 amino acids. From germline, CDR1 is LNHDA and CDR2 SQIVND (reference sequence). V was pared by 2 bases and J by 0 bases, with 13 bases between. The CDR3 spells CASSIIAVIANYGYTF. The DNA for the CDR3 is TGTGCCAGTAGTATAATCGCCGTTATAGCTAACTATGGCTACACCTTC.

CDR3 coding DNA: TGTGCCAGCAGCTTAGGTGACAGGAGCCCCACCTACAATGAGCAGTTCTTC. It yields the protein CASSLGDRSPTYNEQFF. The rearrangement uses TRBV11-2 and TRBJ2-1; a weak D match, TRBD1 (6 bases). The V end lost 1 base, the J end lost 2 bases, and 15 bases lay between the germline ends. The CDR3 contains 17 residues. In germline, CDR1 is SGHAT, CDR2 FQNNGV.

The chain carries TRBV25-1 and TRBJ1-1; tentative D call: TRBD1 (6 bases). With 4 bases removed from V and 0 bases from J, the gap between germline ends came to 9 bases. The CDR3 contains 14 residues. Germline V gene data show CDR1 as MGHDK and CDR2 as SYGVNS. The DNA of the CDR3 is TGTGCCAGCAGTGGCTGGACAGTGAACACTGAAGCTTTCTTT. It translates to CASSGWTVNTEAFF.

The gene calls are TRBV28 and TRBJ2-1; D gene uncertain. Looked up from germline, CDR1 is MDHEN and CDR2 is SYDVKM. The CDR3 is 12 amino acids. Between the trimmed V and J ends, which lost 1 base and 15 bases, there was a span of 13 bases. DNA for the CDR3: TGTGCCAGCAGTTTATCGACCGCCCGGGCGTTCTTC. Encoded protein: CASSLSTARAFF.

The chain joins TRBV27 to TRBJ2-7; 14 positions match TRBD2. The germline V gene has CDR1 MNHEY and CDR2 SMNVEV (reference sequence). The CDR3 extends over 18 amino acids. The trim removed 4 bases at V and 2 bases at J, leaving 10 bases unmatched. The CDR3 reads CASSSLGLAGGGAYEQYV. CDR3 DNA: TGTGCCAGCAGTTCATTAGGACTAGCGGGAGGAGGCGCCTACGAGCAGTACGTC.

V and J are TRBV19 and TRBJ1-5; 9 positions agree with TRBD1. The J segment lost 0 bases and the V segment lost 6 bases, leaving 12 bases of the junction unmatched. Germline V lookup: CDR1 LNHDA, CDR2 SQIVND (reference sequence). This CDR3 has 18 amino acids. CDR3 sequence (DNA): TGTGCCAGTAGCCCCCGAGGGACAGGGTCATATAGCAATCAGCCCCAGCATTTT. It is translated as CASSPRGTGSYSNQPQHF.

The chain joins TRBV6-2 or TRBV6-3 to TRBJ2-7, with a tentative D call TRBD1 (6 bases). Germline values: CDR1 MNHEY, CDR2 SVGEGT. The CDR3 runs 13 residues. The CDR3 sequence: CASSGGKGLPGAV. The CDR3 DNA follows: TGTGCCAGCAGTGGGGGAAAAGGACTGCCAGGGGCCGTC.

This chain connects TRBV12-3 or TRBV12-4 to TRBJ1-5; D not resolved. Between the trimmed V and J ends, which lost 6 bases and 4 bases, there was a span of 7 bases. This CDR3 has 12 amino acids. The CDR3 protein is CASRRPNQPQHF. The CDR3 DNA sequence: TGTGCCAGCAGAAGGCCTAATCAGCCCCAGCATTTT.

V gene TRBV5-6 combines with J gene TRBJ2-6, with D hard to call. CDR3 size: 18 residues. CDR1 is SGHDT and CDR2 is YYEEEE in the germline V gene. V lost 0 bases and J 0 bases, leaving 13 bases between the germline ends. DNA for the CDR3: TGTGCCAGCAGCTTGGATGGGTATTTGAACTCTGGGGCCAACGTCCTGACTTTC. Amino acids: CASSLDGYLNSGANVLTF.